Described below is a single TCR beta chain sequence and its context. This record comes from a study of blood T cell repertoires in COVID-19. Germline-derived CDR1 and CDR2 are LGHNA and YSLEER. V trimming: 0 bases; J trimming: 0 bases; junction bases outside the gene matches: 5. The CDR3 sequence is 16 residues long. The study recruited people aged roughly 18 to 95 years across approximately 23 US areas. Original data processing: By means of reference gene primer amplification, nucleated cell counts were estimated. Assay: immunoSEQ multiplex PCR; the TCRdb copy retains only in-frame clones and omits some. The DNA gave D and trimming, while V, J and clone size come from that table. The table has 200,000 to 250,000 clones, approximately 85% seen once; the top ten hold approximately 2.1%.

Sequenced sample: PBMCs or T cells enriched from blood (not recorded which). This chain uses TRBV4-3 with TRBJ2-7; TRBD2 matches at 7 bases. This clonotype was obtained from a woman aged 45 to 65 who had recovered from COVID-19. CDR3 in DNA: TGCGCCAGCAGCCAAGATCTAGCGGTCAGCTCCTACGAGCAGTACTTC. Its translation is CASSQDLAVSSYEQYF.